A single sample gave rise to the 25 T cell receptor beta chains below, sequenced in a study of blood T cell repertoires in COVID-19. Measured with immunoSEQ multiplex PCR; TCRdb has only the in-frame clones, and not every one. The data hold some 160,000 clones, with 84% observed a single time. The sample taken for sequencing was peripheral blood. These TCRs come from a man aged 65 to 85 with active or convalescent COVID-19.

This clone was observed a single time. The gene calls are TRBV18 and TRBJ1-6; 7 bases are a match to TRBD1. CDR1 and CDR2 (germline): KGHSH, LQKENI. Trimming removed 2 bases from V and 7 bases from J; junction bases left unmatched: 2. The CDR3 consists of 14 residues. In nucleotides, the CDR3 is TGTGCCAGCTCACCATCCAGGGGGAATTCACCCCTCCACTTT. Its translation: CASSPSRGNSPLHF.

V usage is TRBV7-2 and J usage is TRBJ1-4, with TRBD1 as a possible D gene (5 bases). Germline CDR1 SGHTA, CDR2 FQGNSA. Deletions cut 5 bases from V and 11 bases from J, with 18 bases between. CDR3 size: 14 residues. CDR3 nucleotides: TGTGCCAGCAGCCCTGGGGGGAGCCTTGGGAAACTGTTTTTT. This encodes CASSPGGSLGKLFF.

The J gene is TRBJ1-1, the V gene TRBV29-1, with a tentative D call TRBD1 (5 bases). This CDR3 region has 13 residues. CDR1 SQVTM and CDR2 ANQGSEA come from the germline V gene. Trimming shortened V by 4 bases and J by 5 bases, and 14 bases separated the two germline ends. The CDR3 loop is CSVAGTPGTEAFF. CDR3 sequence (DNA): TGCAGCGTTGCCGGGACTCCGGGGACTGAAGCTTTCTTT.

The CDR3 is CASSFLTGGAGYTF. DNA for the CDR3: TGTGCCAGCAGCTTTTTAACAGGGGGCGCGGGCTACACCTTC. The genes are TRBV5-6 and TRBJ1-2; 9 nucleotides agree with TRBD1. The V segment lost 2 bases and the J segment 8 bases; nucleotides outside the gene matches: 7. The germline gives CDR1 SGHDT, CDR2 YYEEEE. CDR3 length equals 14 residues.

The V and J genes are TRBV2 and TRBJ1-2; 7 bases align to TRBD1. CDR3 size: 13 residues. V shed 4 bases, J shed 8 bases, and the junction held 7 bases outside the gene matches. Germline V gene data show CDR1 as SNHLY and CDR2 as FYNNEI. CDR3 sequence: CASSGTGYRGYTF. The CDR3 DNA is TGTGCCAGCAGTGGGACAGGCTATAGGGGCTACACCTTC.

The rearrangement links TRBV19 to TRBJ2-7; 10 bases align to TRBD2. Germline V lookup: CDR1 LNHDA, CDR2 SQIVND (reference sequence). The CDR3 covers 19 residues. V trimming: 5 bases; J trimming: 2 bases; junction bases outside the gene matches: 18. CDR3 amino acids: CASSSRMGATSGRAYEQYF. CDR3 nucleotide sequence: TGTGCCAGTAGTTCCCGTATGGGGGCGACTAGCGGGCGAGCCTACGAGCAGTACTTC.

CDR3 protein: CSAQSGGAQETQYF. The CDR3 DNA is TGCAGCGCCCAGAGCGGGGGGGCTCAAGAGACCCAGTACTTC. The gene calls are TRBV29-1 and TRBJ2-5; TRBD2 agrees at 10 bases. The germline V gene encodes CDR1 SQVTM and CDR2 ANQGSEA. V lost 7 bases and J lost 2; bases outside the gene matches: 7. The CDR3 has 14 residues. The complete variable domain, with remaining parts taken from reference TRBV29-1 and TRBJ2-5, reads SAVISQKPSRDICQRGTSLTIQCQVDSQVTMMFWYRQQPGQSLTLIATANQGSEATYESGFVIDKFPISRPNLTFSTLTVSNMSPEDSSIYLCSAQSGGAQETQYFGPGTRLLVL.

The V gene is TRBV27, the J gene TRBJ2-6; possibly TRBD1 for D (5 bases). V gave up 3 bases and J gave up 0 bases, with 6 bases separating them. CDR1 and CDR2 (germline): MNHEY, SMNVEV (reference sequence). This CDR3 is 15 amino acids long. CDR3 amino acids: CASSLGRSGANVLTF. As DNA, the CDR3 is TGTGCCAGCAGTTTGGGGCGCTCTGGGGCCAACGTCCTGACTTTC.

The chain employs TRBV7-2 and TRBJ2-7; D is undetermined. Trimming took off 6 bases at V and 4 bases at J, with 19 bases between the two ends. Per germline, CDR1 SGHTA and CDR2 FQGNSA. This CDR3 is built from 15 residues. CDR3 in DNA: TGTGCCAGCAGACCATCCCTAGTAGCAACATACGAGCAGTACTTC. This codes for CASRPSLVATYEQYF.

The genes are TRBV18 and TRBJ2-7, with 7 bases aligning to TRBD1. Unmatched junction bases numbered 4, after V lost 3 bases and J lost 2 bases. Germline lookup yields CDR1 KGHSH and CDR2 LQKENI. The CDR3 runs 14 residues. CDR3 DNA sequence: TGTGCCAGCTCACCGTGGGACAGTACCTACGAGCAGTACTTC. Translation gives CASSPWDSTYEQYF.

V gene TRBV11-3 combines with J gene TRBJ2-1; D not resolved. The CDR3 consists of 15 residues. Per germline, CDR1 SGHNT and CDR2 YENEEA. Between the trimmed V and J ends, which lost 0 bases and 2 bases, there was a span of 8 bases. CDR3 amino acids: CASSLEVGPYNEQFF. The CDR3 DNA sequence: TGTGCCAGCAGCTTAGAAGTGGGCCCCTACAATGAGCAGTTCTTC.

V is TRBV14 and J is TRBJ1-5; maybe TRBD1 (5 bases). V was clipped by 2 bases and J by 5 bases, with 10 bases between them. CDR3 length: 14 residues. Germline CDR1 is SGHDN and CDR2 is FVKESK. The CDR3 region has the DNA TGTGCCAGCAGCCAAACAGGAGCCTATCAGCCCCAGCATTTT. Encoded protein: CASSQTGAYQPQHF.

The chain recombines TRBV10-3 with TRBJ1-5, with D perhaps TRBD1 (5 bases). The CDR3 sequence is 13 residues long. Germline V gene lookup returns CDR1 ENHRY and CDR2 SYGVKD. Trimming cost V 0 bases and J 7 bases, with 7 bases left between them. The CDR3 DNA reads TGTGCCATCAGTGAGTCGGAGGGGCAGCCCCAGCATTTT. It codes for CAISESEGQPQHF.

V gene TRBV5-1 combines with J gene TRBJ2-3; a weak D match, TRBD2 (6 bases). The ends were cut back, 5 bases at V and 0 bases at J, with 13 bases in the middle. The CDR3 has 15 amino acids. Germline assignment: CDR1 SGHRS and CDR2 YFSETQ. CDR3 amino acids: CASRRGGTSTDTQYF. The CDR3 nucleotides read TGCGCCAGCAGGCGGGGCGGAACTAGCACAGATACGCAGTATTTT.

This clone came up once. The chain employs TRBV5-5 and TRBJ2-1, with 8 bases fitting TRBD2. The germline gives CDR1 SGHKS, CDR2 YYEKEE (reference sequence). J lost 10 bases, V lost 4 bases, and 10 bases had no gene match. This CDR3 comprises 14 residues. CDR3 residues: CASSAGRGAWEQFF. In DNA, the CDR3 is TGTGCCAGCAGCGCCGGGAGGGGGGCATGGGAGCAGTTCTTC.

The rearrangement links TRBV18 to TRBJ2-5; D is unclear. Between the trimmed V and J ends, which lost 5 bases and 2 bases, there was a span of 6 bases. The CDR3 contains 12 residues. The germline V gene has CDR1 KGHSH and CDR2 LQKENI. Written as DNA, the CDR3 is TGTGCCAGCTCATCCTTACAAGAGACCCAGTACTTC. It translates to CASSSLQETQYF.

V gene TRBV3-1 (or the pseudogene TRBV3-2) combines with J gene TRBJ1-2; D is ambiguous. The germline CDR1 and CDR2 sequences are LGHDT and YNNKEL (reference sequence). This CDR3 contains 14 residues. Trimming pared 0 bases from V and 8 bases from J, leaving 13 bases between. The CDR3 loop is CASSQDLGWEGYTF. CDR3 DNA sequence: TGTGCCAGCAGCCAAGATCTAGGGTGGGAGGGCTACACCTTC.

This clone has just one count. The rearrangement joins TRBV7-9 to TRBJ1-2; 7 bases match TRBD1. Trimming took 6 bases from V and 4 from J; bases not matched to a gene: 11. The CDR3 extends over 15 amino acids. Germline values: CDR1 SEHNR, CDR2 FQNEAQ (reference sequence). This CDR3 reads CASSLTGDSFYGYTF. CDR3 bases: TGTGCCAGCAGTCTAACAGGGGATTCTTTCTATGGCTACACCTTC.

The chain carries TRBV30 and TRBJ1-4, with D unclear. V lost 0 bases, J lost 8 bases, and 10 bases lay in between. The CDR3 is 13 amino acids. Germline V gene data show CDR1 as GTSNPN and CDR2 as SVGIG (reference sequence). The CDR3 region is CAWSVRSGEKLFF. In nucleotides, the CDR3 is TGTGCCTGGAGTGTACGGAGCGGCGAAAAACTGTTTTTT.

The chain uses TRBV3-1 (or the pseudogene TRBV3-2) and TRBJ1-4, with 8 bases that match TRBD1. Germline lookup yields CDR1 LGHDT and CDR2 YNNKEL (reference sequence). The CDR3 consists of 13 residues. Unmatched junction bases numbered 1, after V lost 6 bases and J lost 4 bases. CDR3 sequence: CASSDRGNEKLFF. CDR3 DNA: TGTGCCAGCAGTGACAGGGGTAATGAAAAACTGTTTTTT.

This clone came up once. Sequence at one end of the junction differs from germline and may be a read error. The chain links TRBV2 to TRBJ1-4; unclear D gene. The CDR3 consists of 13 residues. Germline values: CDR1 SNHLY, CDR2 FYNNEI. As DNA, the CDR3 is TGTGCCAGCATGGCGGCAACTTATGAAAAACTGTTTTTT. Its translation: CASMAATYEKLFF.

V gene TRBV3-1 (or the pseudogene TRBV3-2) combines with J gene TRBJ1-1; D gene ambiguous. The CDR3 is 12 amino acids. V was shortened by 3 bases and J by 4 bases, with 6 bases between the two germline ends. Germline V gene data show CDR1 as LGHDT and CDR2 as YNNKEL (reference sequence). Written as DNA, the CDR3 is TGTGCCAGCAGCCAGGGCTCCACTGAAGCTTTCTTT. It specifies CASSQGSTEAFF.

The chain is built from TRBV9 and TRBJ2-3; 8 bases agree with TRBD1. Trimming removed 1 base from V and 2 bases from J; junction bases left unmatched: 9. This CDR3 region has 17 residues. CDR1 is SGDLS, CDR2 YYNGEE, per germline. The CDR3 sequence is CASSVQGAPFYTDTQYF. The CDR3 bases are TGTGCCAGCAGCGTACAGGGGGCACCATTTTACACAGATACGCAGTATTTT.

This chain joins TRBV5-1 and TRBJ1-4; 7 bases are shared with TRBD1. V was clipped by 4 bases and J by 7 bases; unmatched bases: 10. This CDR3 contains 15 residues. The germline V gene has CDR1 SGHRS and CDR2 YFSETQ. The CDR3 DNA reads TGCGCCAGCAGCCCTCGGACAGGTAGTAGTGAAAAACTGTTTTTT. This gives the protein CASSPRTGSSEKLFF.

The rearrangement links TRBV2 to TRBJ1-1; 9 nucleotides align to TRBD1. The germline V gene has CDR1 SNHLY and CDR2 FYNNEI. The trim removed 9 bases at V and 4 bases at J, leaving 3 bases unmatched. The length of the CDR3 is 12 residues. CDR3 bases: TGTGCCAGGGGACAGGGAACCACTGAAGCTTTCTTT. Translation: CARGQGTTEAFF.